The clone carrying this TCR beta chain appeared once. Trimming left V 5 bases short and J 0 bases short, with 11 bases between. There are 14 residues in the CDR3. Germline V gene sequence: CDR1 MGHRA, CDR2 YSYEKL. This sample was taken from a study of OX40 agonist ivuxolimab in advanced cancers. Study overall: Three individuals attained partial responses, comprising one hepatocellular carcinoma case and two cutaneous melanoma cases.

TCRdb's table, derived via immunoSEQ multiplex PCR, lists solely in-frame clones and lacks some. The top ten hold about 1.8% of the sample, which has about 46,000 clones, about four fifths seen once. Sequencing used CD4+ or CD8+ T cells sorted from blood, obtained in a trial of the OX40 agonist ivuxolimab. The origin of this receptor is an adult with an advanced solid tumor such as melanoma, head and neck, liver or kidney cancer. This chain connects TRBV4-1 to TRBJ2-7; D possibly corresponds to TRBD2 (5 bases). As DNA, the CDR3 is TGCGCCAGCAGCGACCCGGGGAGCTCCTACGAGCAGTACTTC. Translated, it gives CASSDPGSSYEQYF.